A single sample gave rise to the 22 T cell receptor beta chains below, sequenced in a study of blood T cell repertoires in COVID-19. Using immunoSEQ multiplex PCR, the repertoire was profiled, and TCRdb retains in-frame clones only, with some absent. The data contain about 280,000 clones, around 86% of them singletons. Sequencing was done on a sample of peripheral blood. The receptors shown here come from a woman aged 25 to 45 who had recovered from COVID-19.

The rearrangement uses TRBV11-2 and TRBJ2-5; D is possibly TRBD2 (5 bases). This CDR3 has 15 residues. From germline, CDR1 is SGHAT and CDR2 FQNNGV. Trimming removed 1 base at V and 7 bases at J, with 16 bases between. The CDR3 loop reads CASSLVGVSEGTQYF. CDR3 in DNA: TGTGCCAGCAGCTTAGTTGGGGTGAGCGAGGGGACCCAGTACTTC.

The count of this clone is one. This sequence joins TRBV9 and TRBJ2-1; 11 nucleotides agree with TRBD2. Trimming at V came to 0 bases and at J to 0 bases, leaving 5 bases not matched to a gene. This CDR3 is 18 amino acids long. Germline V gene sequence: CDR1 SGDLS, CDR2 YYNGEE. The CDR3 DNA reads TGTGCCAGCAGCGTAGGACTAGCGGGAAAGAGCTCCTACAATGAGCAGTTCTTC. As protein: CASSVGLAGKSSYNEQFF.

This chain uses TRBV5-8 with TRBJ1-5, with 8 bases aligning to TRBD1. J was trimmed by 0 bases and V by 0 bases; bases with no gene match: 11. CDR1 is SGHTS, CDR2 YDEGEE, per germline. The length of the CDR3 is 19 residues. The CDR3 nucleotides are TGTGCCAGCAGCTTGGCCCAGGGGGCATTTCCCCTTAGCAATCAGCCCCAGCATTTT. It encodes CASSLAQGAFPLSNQPQHF.

The chain uses TRBV11-2 and TRBJ2-3; 7 bases are a match to TRBD2. CDR3 length equals 13 residues. The germline gives CDR1 SGHAT, CDR2 FQNNGV. The V segment lost 3 bases and the J segment 6 bases; nucleotides outside the gene matches: 3. The DNA of the CDR3 is TGTGCCAGCAGCTTGGGAGGGGTCGATACGCAGTATTTT. Protein sequence: CASSLGGVDTQYF.

This chain uses TRBV7-2 with TRBJ2-2; TRBD1 agrees at 8 bases. V gave up 3 bases and J gave up 2 bases; unmatched junction bases: 5. Germline loops: CDR1 SGHTA, CDR2 FQGNSA. The CDR3 loop spans 16 amino acids. The CDR3 bases are TGTGCCAGCAGCTTTCAGGGGGCATTTAACACCGGGGAGCTGTTTTTT. Protein sequence: CASSFQGAFNTGELFF.

The chain couples TRBV5-1 to TRBJ1-1; 9 bases agree with TRBD1. V shed 4 bases and J 4 bases; nucleotides not matched to a gene: 11. The V gene's germline CDR1 is SGHRS and CDR2 YFSETQ. The CDR3 sequence is 16 residues long. CDR3 sequence (DNA): TGCGCCAGCAGCCCTAGGGGACAGGGAGAGAGCACTGAAGCTTTCTTT. It yields the protein CASSPRGQGESTEAFF.

The chain employs TRBV29-1 and TRBJ1-1; the D is unclear. Germline assignment: CDR1 SQVTM and CDR2 ANQGSEA. V was trimmed by 4 bases and J by 0 bases, leaving 9 bases between them. This CDR3 region has 13 residues. CDR3 protein: CSVVGRLNTEAFF. CDR3 bases: TGCAGCGTTGTTGGCAGATTGAACACTGAAGCTTTCTTT.

This clone has only a few counts. The chain joins TRBV30 to TRBJ2-1, with D possibly being TRBD2 (5 bases). This CDR3 has 11 residues. Trimming stripped 4 bases from V and 7 bases from J, with 8 bases between. Looked up from germline, CDR1 is GTSNPN and CDR2 is SVGIG (reference sequence). The CDR3 DNA follows: TGTGCCTGGACGAGGGAGAATGAGCAGTTCTTC. Translating gives CAWTRENEQFF.

This rearrangement joins TRBV6-5 to TRBJ2-7; the match to TRBD1 covers 9 bases. V shed 11 bases, J shed 0 bases, and the junction held 5 bases outside the gene matches. CDR3 length equals 13 residues. CDR1 and CDR2 from the germline V gene are MNHEY and SVGAGI. The CDR3 reads CAGRGQGSYEQYF. The CDR3 bases are TGTGCCGGGCGGGGACAGGGCTCCTACGAGCAGTACTTC.

The chain links TRBV4-2 to TRBJ2-5; 10 bases align to TRBD2. Germline CDR1 is LGHNA and CDR2 is YNFKEQ. J lost 5 bases, V lost 1 base, and 10 bases had no gene match. This CDR3 is built from 17 residues. This CDR3 is CASSQVTAGGFMETQYF. In DNA form, the CDR3 reads TGTGCCAGCAGCCAAGTTACAGCGGGGGGGTTTATGGAGACCCAGTACTTC.

This clone was seen a handful of times. Other DNA sequences in this specimen translate into the identical CDR3. This sequence joins TRBV19 and TRBJ2-3; TRBD1 matches 7 bases. The CDR3 spans 15 residues. Germline trimming cut 3 bases from V and 2 bases from J; bases unmatched to any gene: 5. CDR1 is LNHDA, CDR2 SQIVND, per germline (reference sequence). The CDR3 spells CASSIGTASTDTQYF. Written as DNA, the CDR3 is TGTGCCAGTAGTATTGGGACAGCCTCCACAGATACGCAGTATTTT.

The J gene is TRBJ2-1, the V gene TRBV27; D remains ambiguous. This CDR3 is built from 15 residues. Germline CDR1 MNHEY, CDR2 SMNVEV (reference sequence). V lost 3 bases and J lost 4, with 13 bases in between. The CDR3 is CASSLSGHPYNEQFF. The CDR3 DNA reads as TGTGCCAGCAGTTTGAGTGGGCACCCGTACAATGAGCAGTTCTTC.

This chain links TRBV6-5 with TRBJ2-1, with D possibly TRBD1 on 7 matching bases. V gave up 0 bases and J gave up 9 bases, with 15 bases separating them. Germline CDR1 reads MNHEY; CDR2 reads SVGAGI. The CDR3 has 15 residues. The CDR3 region is CASSYSMEGAGEQFF. DNA for the CDR3: TGTGCCAGCAGTTACTCGATGGAGGGGGCCGGTGAGCAGTTCTTC.

The rearrangement links TRBV6-2 or TRBV6-3 to TRBJ2-3; 9 nucleotides line up with TRBD2. V trimming: 0 bases; J trimming: 4 bases; junction bases outside the gene matches: 11. CDR1 and CDR2 (germline): MNHEY, SVGEGT. The CDR3 consists of 18 residues. CDR3 bases: TGTGCCAGCAGTTACTCCCCTCCGGTGACTAGCGGCCCAGATACGCAGTATTTT. Translation: CASSYSPPVTSGPDTQYF.

V gene TRBV2 combines with J gene TRBJ2-7, with TRBD1 matching over 7 bases. This CDR3 has 14 amino acids. Germline V gene lookup returns CDR1 SNHLY and CDR2 FYNNEI. The trim removed 3 bases at V and 6 bases at J, leaving 8 bases unmatched. CDR3 in DNA: TGTGCCAGCAGTGAGGGGACAGCCGGCGGCGAGCAGTACTTC. Amino acids: CASSEGTAGGEQYF. The full variable domain, its missing parts supplied by reference TRBV2 and TRBJ2-7, is EPEVTQTPSHQVTQMGQEVILRCVPISNHLYFYWYRQILGQKVEFLVSFYNNEISEKSEIFDDQFSVERPDGSNFTLKIRSTKLEDSAMYFCASSEGTAGGEQYFGPGTRLTVT.

The chain links TRBV3-1 (or the pseudogene TRBV3-2) to TRBJ2-1; maybe TRBD2 (7 bases). This CDR3 contains 15 residues. V lost 0 bases to trimming and J lost 5 bases, with 11 bases between them. Germline CDR1 and CDR2: LGHDT and YNNKEL (reference sequence). Here the CDR3 DNA reads TGTGCCAGCAGCCAAGATCCGGGGGGCCACAATGAGCAGTTCTTC. Translated: CASSQDPGGHNEQFF.

This clone was seen a single time. The gene calls are TRBV5-1 and TRBJ2-1; 8 bases line up with TRBD2. Per germline, CDR1 SGHRS and CDR2 YFSETQ. J was trimmed by 9 bases and V by 4 bases; bases with no gene match: 6. This CDR3 has 13 amino acids. The DNA for the CDR3 is TGCGCCAGCAGCCCGGGACTAGTAAGTGAGCAGTTCTTC. Translated, it gives CASSPGLVSEQFF. Supplemented by reference TRBV5-1 and TRBJ2-1, the full variable domain reads KAGVTQTPRYLIKTRGQQVTLSCSPISGHRSVSWYQQTPGQGLQFLFEYFSETQRNKGNFPGRFSGRQFSNSRSEMNVSTLELGDSALYLCASSPGLVSEQFFGPGTRLTVL.

The rearrangement joins TRBV2 to TRBJ1-2; a possible D gene is TRBD1 (6 bases). V was clipped by 6 bases and J by 10 bases, with 12 bases between them. The CDR3 is made up of 11 amino acids. The germline CDR1 and CDR2 sequences are SNHLY and FYNNEI. Here the CDR3 reads CASSRDTFYTF. CDR3 DNA: TGTGCCAGCAGCCGGGACACCTTCTACACCTTC.

The V call is TRBV3-1 (or the pseudogene TRBV3-2), the J call TRBJ2-1; D call uncertain. V shed 1 base and J shed 1 base, with 8 bases lying between them. There are 15 residues in the CDR3. The germline CDR1 and CDR2 sequences are LGHDT and YNNKEL (reference sequence). The CDR3 nucleotides are TGTGCCAGCAGCCAAGTGGCTAGTTCCTACAATGAGCAGTTCTTC. As protein: CASSQVASSYNEQFF.

The V and J genes are TRBV3-1 (or the pseudogene TRBV3-2) and TRBJ1-5; D might be TRBD1 (5 bases). CDR3 length: 14 amino acids. The germline gives CDR1 LGHDT, CDR2 YNNKEL (reference sequence). V was shortened by 7 bases and J by 7 bases, with 17 bases between the two germline ends. The CDR3 spells CASNLIREGQPQHF. The CDR3 region has the DNA TGTGCCAGCAACTTAATCAGGGAGGGGCAGCCCCAGCATTTT.

V gene TRBV28 combines with J gene TRBJ1-4; 7 bases match TRBD1. V shed 10 bases and J 0 bases; nucleotides not matched to a gene: 5. Germline V gene data show CDR1 as MDHEN and CDR2 as SYDVKM. This CDR3 is 14 amino acids long. The chain's CDR3 is CATHRGTTNEKLFF. CDR3 in DNA: TGTGCCACCCACAGGGGCACAACTAATGAAAAACTGTTTTTT.

The J gene is TRBJ2-2, the V gene TRBV3-1 (or the pseudogene TRBV3-2); no clear D gene. The CDR3 contains 14 residues. Germline assignment: CDR1 LGHDT and CDR2 YNNKEL (reference sequence). V was pared by 3 bases and J by 4 bases, with 9 bases between. CDR3 sequence reads: CASSQGRRTGELFF. CDR3 DNA: TGTGCCAGCAGCCAGGGCAGGCGCACCGGGGAGCTGTTTTTT.